One and the same sample provided the 17 T cell receptor beta chains below, sequenced in a study of identifying expanded T cells in peripheral blood (dated by TCRdb to about 2019). The library was prepared using the immunoSEQ multiplex PCR assay. Entries here come from immuneACCESS through TCRdb and include only in-frame sequences with V and J called. Some clones fail to appear in such tables; in the studies checked, an unresolved V gene covers under half of the shortfall, and the cause of the remainder is unknown. Recorded for this sample are around 100,000 clones; 70% to 90% of them occurred a single time. The ten largest clones represent 12% to 15% of the sample. Input material: blood. These receptors were obtained from a person aged 18 to 75 in good health.

V gene TRBV14 combines with J gene TRBJ2-3; 8 nucleotides line up with TRBD2. Germline CDR1 reads SGHDN; CDR2 reads FVKESK. This CDR3 is 15 amino acids long. J lost 0 bases, V lost 5 bases, and 4 bases had no gene match. The CDR3 nucleotides read TGTGCCAGCAGCTTTACTAGCGGAAGCACAGATACGCAGTATTTT. It translates to CASSFTSGSTDTQYF. Full variable domain (remainder filled in from reference TRBV14 and TRBJ2-3): EAGVTQFPSHSVIEKGQTVTLRCDPISGHDNLYWYRRVMGKEIKFLLHFVKESKQDESGMPNNRFLAERTGGTYSTLKVQPAELEDSGVYFCASSFTSGSTDTQYFGPGTRLTVL.

The genes are TRBV29-1 and TRBJ2-1; 8 positions match TRBD1. Losses at the gene ends were 7 bases for V and 0 bases for J; bases not matched to a gene: 8. The CDR3 sequence is 15 residues long. CDR1 and CDR2 (germline): SQVTM, ANQGSEA. CDR3 region: CSGDRTLSSYNEQFF. The CDR3 region has the DNA TGCAGCGGGGACAGGACACTAAGCTCCTACAATGAGCAGTTCTTC.

The chain uses TRBV7-9 and TRBJ1-2; D is unresolved. Trimming pared 1 base from V and 3 bases from J, leaving 15 bases between. CDR1 and CDR2 (germline): SEHNR, FQNEAQ (reference sequence). The CDR3 is 16 residues long. DNA of the CDR3: TGTGCCAGCAGCTTAGATGGCACCCGGAGAGACTATGGCTACACCTTC. Protein product: CASSLDGTRRDYGYTF.

The V gene is TRBV27, the J gene TRBJ1-1; D is ambiguous. The germline V and J ends were trimmed by 0 bases and 9 bases, with 2 bases remaining between them. The V gene's germline CDR1 is MNHEY and CDR2 SMNVEV (reference sequence). This CDR3 comprises 10 residues. The CDR3 coding sequence is TGTGCCAGCAGTTTATCAAAAGCTTTCTTT. It codes for CASSLSKAFF.

This clone was seen once. V is TRBV7-9 and J is TRBJ2-7, with D unresolved. V lost 4 bases to trimming and J lost 4 bases, with 14 bases between them. Germline CDR1 SEHNR, CDR2 FQNEAQ (reference sequence). This CDR3 spans 14 amino acids. The CDR3 is CASSSPASRYEQYF. CDR3 in DNA: TGTGCCAGCAGCTCACCAGCTTCTAGGTACGAGCAGTACTTC.

This chain uses TRBV5-4 with TRBJ1-5; no reliable D call. The CDR3 spans 13 residues. Germline CDR1 reads SGHNT; CDR2 reads YYREEE (reference sequence). Trimming removed 2 bases at V and 7 bases at J, with 10 bases between. CDR3 protein: CASSFTREQPQHF. The CDR3 coding sequence is TGTGCCAGCAGCTTCACGAGGGAACAGCCCCAGCATTTT.

This clone has just one count. The chain has TRBV6-4 and TRBJ2-2, with 13 bases matching TRBD2. Germline CDR1 and CDR2: MRHNA and SNTAGT. This CDR3 is built from 15 residues. The J segment lost 6 bases and the V segment lost 8 bases, leaving 6 bases of the junction unmatched. The CDR3 spells CASSSGLAGSGELFF. The CDR3 DNA is TGTGCCAGCTCGTCGGGACTAGCGGGATCCGGGGAGCTGTTTTTT.

The table lists this clone with a few counts. The chain uses TRBV30 and TRBJ2-7, with D perhaps assigned TRBD1 or TRBD2 (5 bases each). The V gene's germline CDR1 is GTSNPN and CDR2 SVGIG (reference sequence). This CDR3 has 12 residues. Trimming took 2 bases from V and 3 from J, leaving 8 bases between them. The CDR3 DNA reads TGTGCCTGGAGTTCAGGGAGCTACGAGCAGTACTTC. Protein: CAWSSGSYEQYF.

The chain combines TRBV4-2 with TRBJ2-7; D unresolved. Germline V gene data show CDR1 as LGHNA and CDR2 as YNFKEQ. The CDR3 has 12 residues. The ends were cut back, 3 bases at V and 5 bases at J, with 8 bases in the middle. The CDR3 spells CASSQGYHEQYF. The DNA of the CDR3 is TGTGCCAGCAGCCAGGGCTACCACGAGCAGTACTTC.

The chain couples TRBV4-3 to TRBJ2-7; 9 bases are shared with TRBD1. V shed 1 base and J 4 bases; nucleotides not matched to a gene: 5. Per the germline V gene, CDR1 is LGHNA and CDR2 is YSLEER. This CDR3 region has 15 residues. This CDR3 is CASSQGTGDPYEQYF. In DNA form, the CDR3 reads TGCGCCAGCAGCCAAGGGACAGGGGACCCTTACGAGCAGTACTTC.

The chain has TRBV29-1 and TRBJ2-7, with D unresolved. The CDR3 is 13 residues long. Germline V gene sequence: CDR1 SQVTM, CDR2 ANQGSEA. V lost 8 bases to trimming and J lost 0 bases, with 14 bases between them. CDR3 bases: TGCAGCTTTCTTGACGTCATCTCCTACGAGCAGTACTTC. Amino acid sequence: CSFLDVISYEQYF.

This clone is a singleton in its sample. The chain couples TRBV12-5 to TRBJ1-1; D gene ambiguous. The CDR3 has 13 amino acids. The V end was cut by 2 bases, the J end by 7 bases, with 11 bases between. Germline loops: CDR1 LGHNT, CDR2 FRNRAP. Here the CDR3 reads CASGLTVADEAFF. The CDR3 coding sequence is TGTGCTAGTGGTTTGACGGTCGCAGATGAAGCTTTCTTT. The entire variable domain, with the rest obtained from reference TRBV12-5 and TRBJ1-1, is as follows: DARVTQTPRHKVTEMGQEVTMRCQPILGHNTVFWYRQTMMQGLELLAYFRNRAPLDDSGMPKDRFSAEMPDATLATLKIQPSEPRDSAVYFCASGLTVADEAFFGQGTRLTVV.

This clone was counted once. V gene TRBV6-4 combines with J gene TRBJ1-2; D remains ambiguous. This CDR3 comprises 15 residues. V was clipped by 5 bases and J by 2 bases, with 15 bases between them. The germline V gene has CDR1 MRHNA and CDR2 SNTAGT. The CDR3 DNA follows: TGTGCCAGCAGTAAGACCTCAGACGGCAACTATGGCTACACCTTC. It encodes CASSKTSDGNYGYTF.

The chain carries TRBV10-3 and TRBJ2-7, with 11 bases that match TRBD2. V lost 5 bases to trimming and J lost 4 bases; unmatched junction nucleotides: 7. This CDR3 is 15 amino acids long. Germline CDR1 and CDR2: ENHRY and SYGVKD. In DNA form, the CDR3 reads TGTGCCATCAGTCCGACTAGCGGGGCGGTATACGAGCAGTACTTC. Translating gives CAISPTSGAVYEQYF.

The V gene is TRBV11-3, the J gene TRBJ1-3; D call uncertain. Trimming cost V 5 bases and J 3 bases, with 2 bases left between them. The CDR3 contains 11 residues. CDR1 and CDR2 from the germline V gene are SGHNT and YENEEA. This CDR3 is CASSGGNTIYF. The CDR3 DNA sequence: TGTGCCAGCAGCGGTGGAAACACCATATATTTT.

V gene TRBV18 combines with J gene TRBJ1-2, with D maybe TRBD1 (5 bases). Germline values: CDR1 KGHSH, CDR2 LQKENI. Between the trimmed V and J ends, which lost 6 bases and 2 bases, there was a span of 13 bases. The CDR3 totals 14 residues. The CDR3 DNA is TGTGCCAGCTCCCTTGGACACTACAACTATGGCTACACCTTC. Translating gives CASSLGHYNYGYTF. The full variable domain, rest sourced from reference TRBV18 and TRBJ1-2, is NAGVMQNPRHLVRRRGQEARLRCSPMKGHSHVYWYRQLPEEGLKFMVYLQKENIIDESGMPKERFSAEFPKEGPSILRIQQVVRGDSAAYFCASSLGHYNYGYTFGSGTRLTVV.

V and J are TRBV6-5 and TRBJ1-6; 7 nucleotides line up with TRBD1. CDR1 and CDR2 (germline): MNHEY, SVGAGI. The V and J ends lost 5 bases and 8 bases, in that order; junction bases with no gene match: 6. CDR3 length: 14 amino acids. CDR3 nucleotides: TGTGCCAGCAGTATGACAGGGAGTTATTCACCCCTCCACTTT. It is translated as CASSMTGSYSPLHF.